The clone carrying this T cell receptor beta chain occurred once. Its antigen remains unidentified. This entry is derived from a study of cytomegalovirus exposure and HLA in healthy donors. Study in general: A later analysis reported the roughly 120 validation repertoires used the same platform as the approximately 670 first-cohort repertoires. Broader study findings: Reports credit the classifier with highly specific, highly sensitive diagnosis of cytomegalovirus status. Testing in vitro showed a few CMV-associated chains specific for CMV antigens.

TCRdb's table, derived via immunoSEQ multiplex PCR, lists solely in-frame clones and lacks some. Found here are 200,000 to 250,000 clones, 75% to 95% of them singletons; the top ten hold around 1%. The CDR3 spans 14 residues. V was pared by 5 bases and J by 5 bases, with 1 base of the junction left unmatched. CDR1 is SEHNR, CDR2 FQNEAQ, per germline (reference sequence). The TCR sequence derives from a woman in her late teens or twenties in good health and CMV-seronegative. The V and J genes are TRBV7-9 and TRBJ2-5; 14 positions agree with TRBD2. The sample consisted of PBMCs. In nucleotides, the CDR3 is TGTGCCAGCAGCAGGACTAGCGGGGGGGAGACCCAGTACTTC. Protein sequence: CASSRTSGGETQYF. Drawing the rest from reference TRBV7-9 and TRBJ2-5, the complete variable domain is DTGVSQNPRHKITKRGQNVTFRCDPISEHNRLYWYRQTLGQGPEFLTYFQNEAQLEKSRLLSDRFSAERPKGSFSTLEIQRTEQGDSAMYLCASSRTSGGETQYFGPGTRLLVL.